The clone carrying this T cell receptor beta chain appeared a single time. This specimen comes from a study of blood T cell repertoires in COVID-19. Study context: PBMCs, B-cell-depleted T cells, or T cells provided the cDNA or gDNA that made up the material.

CDR1 and CDR2 from the germline V gene are ENHRY and SYGVKD. The CDR3 consists of 14 residues. The V end was cut by 4 bases, the J end by 7 bases, with 16 bases between. Per the authors' pipeline: Amplification with reference gene primers provided the estimates of nucleated cell counts. Sequencing was performed with immunoSEQ multiplex PCR; in TCRdb, only in-frame clones are kept and a portion is missing. Clone size and V and J calls were adopted from that table, with D and trimming inferred from the DNA. The sample yields tens of thousands of clones, about 82% seen once. Material for sequencing was peripheral blood. The receptor comes from a man between 65 and 85 years old with active COVID-19. The chain employs TRBV10-3 and TRBJ1-2; D is perhaps TRBD1 (6 bases). Here the CDR3 reads CAISGNREGSGYTF. The CDR3, as DNA: TGTGCCATCAGTGGAAACAGGGAGGGCTCTGGCTACACCTTC.